The entry that follows covers one TCR beta chain sequence. The data were taken from a study of blood T cell repertoires in COVID-19. About the study: Sources were T cells, B-cell-depleted T cells, or PBMCs; the material itself was cDNA or gDNA.

In the study's own analysis: Amplification of reference gene primers provided the estimated nucleated cell counts. Assay: immunoSEQ multiplex PCR; the TCRdb copy retains only in-frame clones and omits some. V and J calls and clone size are given by that table; D and trimming were obtained from the DNA. The sample includes 200,000 to 250,000 clones, approximately 80% of them seen just once. The V segment lost 0 bases and the J segment 2 bases; nucleotides outside the gene matches: 8. Germline assignment: CDR1 SGHKS and CDR2 YYEKEE (reference sequence). CDR3 length equals 17 residues. The receptor comes from a man aged 60 to 75 who had recovered from COVID-19. The chain links TRBV5-5 to TRBJ2-1; 7 positions match TRBD1. The sequencing input was PBMCs or T cells enriched from blood (not recorded which). CDR3 DNA sequence: TGTGCCAGCAGCTTGGAGTTAGAGGGGGCAACCTACAATGAGCAGTTCTTC. Translated, it gives CASSLELEGATYNEQFF.